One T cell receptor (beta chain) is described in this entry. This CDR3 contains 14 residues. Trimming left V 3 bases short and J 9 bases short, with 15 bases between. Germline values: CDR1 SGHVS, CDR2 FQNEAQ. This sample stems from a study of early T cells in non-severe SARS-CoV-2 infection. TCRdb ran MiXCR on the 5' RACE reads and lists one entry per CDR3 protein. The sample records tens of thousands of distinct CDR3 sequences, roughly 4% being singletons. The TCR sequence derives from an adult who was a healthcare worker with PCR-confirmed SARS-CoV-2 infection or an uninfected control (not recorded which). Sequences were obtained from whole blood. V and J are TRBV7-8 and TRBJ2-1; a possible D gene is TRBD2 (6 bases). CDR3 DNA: TGTGCCAGCAGCTTTAATAGCGGAGGATTTGAGCAGTTCTTC. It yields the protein CASSFNSGGFEQFF.